A selection of T cell receptor beta chains follows, all from one sample in a study of blood T cell repertoires in COVID-19. Only in-frame clones appear in the TCRdb table, and some are missing; sequencing was by immunoSEQ multiplex PCR. The sample shows about 300,000 clones, roughly 90% of them seen only once. The material sequenced was peripheral blood. The receptors stem from a woman aged 25-40 years with COVID-19, enrolled during active disease. Each CDR3 is given with its conserved first and last residue. Size tells how often a clone was seen (once, few, many) or the class of an expanded clone, and some rows leave it out.

v_call	j_call	clone_size	cdr3_aa
TRBV21-1	TRBJ1-2	NA	CASSTGTGGNYGYTF
TRBV2	TRBJ1-6	NA	CASRGGALHF
TRBV25-1	TRBJ1-3	few	CASSEERSGNTIYF
TRBV7-2	TRBJ2-5	NA	CASSSDRFQETQYF
TRBV7-2	TRBJ2-7	NA	CASSLGATRQSEQYF
TRBV2	TRBJ1-6	NA	CASRQDRRSPLHF
TRBV4-3	TRBJ2-1	NA	CASSPLGQGAYNEQFF
TRBV28	TRBJ1-2	NA	CASRSNPNYGYTF
TRBV4-3	TRBJ2-1	NA	CASSQERGLEYEQFF
TRBV10-1	TRBJ2-1	NA	CASSEYGVGNEQFF
TRBV18	TRBJ1-5	few	CASSTGTDNQPQHF
TRBV5-1	TRBJ2-5	NA	CASSPTGEETQYF
TRBV3-1/TRBV3-2	TRBJ1-6	NA	CASSQDRVSPLHF
TRBV7-2	TRBJ2-1	NA	CASSHPGTGDEQFF
TRBV7-8	TRBJ2-7	NA	CASSLLTSGSPYEQYF
TRBV29-1	TRBJ1-2	NA	CSVLQGRGYTF
TRBV30	TRBJ1-6	NA	CAWSAGQGSPLHF
TRBV7-2	TRBJ2-7	NA	CASSLNRPYEQYF
TRBV18	TRBJ1-2	NA	CASSPGQGKRYGYTF
TRBV27	TRBJ1-4	few	CASSIRPGQEDEKLFF